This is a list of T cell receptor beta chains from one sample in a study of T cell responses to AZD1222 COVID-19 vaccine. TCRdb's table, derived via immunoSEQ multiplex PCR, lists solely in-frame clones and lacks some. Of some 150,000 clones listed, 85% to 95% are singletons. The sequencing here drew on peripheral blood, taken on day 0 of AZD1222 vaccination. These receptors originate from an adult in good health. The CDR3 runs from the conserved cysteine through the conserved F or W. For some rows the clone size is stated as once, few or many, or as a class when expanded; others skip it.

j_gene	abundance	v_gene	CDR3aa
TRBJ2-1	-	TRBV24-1	CATSGGSGYYNEQFF
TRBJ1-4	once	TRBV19	CASSMGRLGNEKLFF
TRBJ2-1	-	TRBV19	CASSMSGSLYNEQFF
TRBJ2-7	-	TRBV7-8	CASSLYYEQYF
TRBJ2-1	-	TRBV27	CASRSGNGNEQFF
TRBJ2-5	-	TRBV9	CASSVGFDSRGPGETQYF
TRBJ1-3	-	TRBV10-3	CAISDGRDSGNTIYF
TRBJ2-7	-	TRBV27	CASSLDRENTYEQYF
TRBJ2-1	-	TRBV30	CAWSVGLAVTQFF
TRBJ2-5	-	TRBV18	CASSPRQLGQETQYF
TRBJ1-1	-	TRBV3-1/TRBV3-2	CASSLNTEAFF
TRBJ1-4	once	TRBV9	CASSVSGGDEKLFF
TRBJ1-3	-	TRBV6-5	CAGSANSGNTIYF
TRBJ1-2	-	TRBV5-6	CASSKTGNYGYTF
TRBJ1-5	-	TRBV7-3	CASSLDSNQPQHF
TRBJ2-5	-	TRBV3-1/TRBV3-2	CASNQLAGSGTQYF
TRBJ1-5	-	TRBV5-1	CASSLGADQPQHF
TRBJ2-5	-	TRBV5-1	CASSTGDQETQYF
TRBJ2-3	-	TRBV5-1	CASRLTGAADTQYF
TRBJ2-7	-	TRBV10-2	CASTGQGFHEQYF
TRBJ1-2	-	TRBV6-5	CATSRTSRNYGYTF
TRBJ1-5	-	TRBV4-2	CASSQVSDGNQPQHF
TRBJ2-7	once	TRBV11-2	CASSGTSGSGEQYF
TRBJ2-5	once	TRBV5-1	CASRIAPQETQYF
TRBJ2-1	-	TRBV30	CAWSGGLGSYNEQFF
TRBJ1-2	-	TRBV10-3	CAIETPNYGYTF
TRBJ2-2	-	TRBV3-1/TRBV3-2	CASSQAGGNTGELFF
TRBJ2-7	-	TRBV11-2	CASSFRIRDRYSYEQYF
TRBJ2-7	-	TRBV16	CASIYEQYF
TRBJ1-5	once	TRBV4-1	CASSQGDQPGNQPQHF
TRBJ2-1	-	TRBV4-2	CASSLAGSYNEQFF
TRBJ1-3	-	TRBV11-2	CASSLDPGTPGNTIYF
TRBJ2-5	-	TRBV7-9	CASSFRGQQETQYF
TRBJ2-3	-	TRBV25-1	CASSLHRQGITDTQYF